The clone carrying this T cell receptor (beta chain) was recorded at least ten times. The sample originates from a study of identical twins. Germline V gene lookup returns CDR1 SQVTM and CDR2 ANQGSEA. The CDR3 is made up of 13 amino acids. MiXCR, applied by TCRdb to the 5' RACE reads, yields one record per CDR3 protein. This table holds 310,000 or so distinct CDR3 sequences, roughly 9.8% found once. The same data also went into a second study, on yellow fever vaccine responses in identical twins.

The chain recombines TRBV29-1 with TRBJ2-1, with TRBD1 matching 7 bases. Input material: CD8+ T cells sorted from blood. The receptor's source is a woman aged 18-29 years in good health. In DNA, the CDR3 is TGCAGGGTGACAGGGAGCTCCTACAATGAGCAGTTCTTC. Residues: CRVTGSSYNEQFF.